This entry lists 24 T cell receptor beta chains sequenced from one sample in a study of regulatory T cells in long-lasting Graves disease. Time point defined: newly diagnosed GD, antithyroid drugs for less than 3 months. The authors made the TCR library using RNA they extracted from PBMCs. Construction of TCR beta libraries relied on iRepertoire HTBI primers and on Arm-PCR targeting CDR3 regions. TCRdb reprocessed the multiplex PCR reads via MiXCR and lists one record per CDR3 protein. The sample yields about 240,000 distinct CDR3 sequences, 20% seen once. This specimen consisted of peripheral blood mononuclear cells (PBMCs), obtained at new diagnosis, from a patient treated with antithyroid drugs. The receptors here all came from a female donor with Graves disease.

This clonotype was recorded a few times. This sequence is one base from a far larger clone and is likely a read error. The V gene is TRBV5-1, the J gene TRBJ2-1; the D gene is possibly TRBD1 (6 bases). Trimming took off 5 bases at V and 10 bases at J, with 16 bases between the two ends. The CDR3 runs to 13 residues. Germline loops: CDR1 SGHRS, CDR2 YFSETQ. CDR3 in amino acids: CASSRTALDEQFF. The CDR3 DNA follows: TGCGCCAGCAGTAGGACAGCCCTGGACGAGCAGTTCTTC.

This clonotype was counted at least ten times. V is TRBV7-2 and J is TRBJ2-2; 9 bases line up with TRBD2. CDR1 is SGHTA, CDR2 FQGNSA, per germline. V lost 6 bases to trimming and J lost 4 bases; unmatched junction nucleotides: 24. The CDR3 contains 21 residues. The CDR3 reads CASRRRVKGSGGRNGTGELFF. CDR3 in DNA: TGTGCCAGCAGAAGAAGAGTGAAAGGGAGCGGGGGGCGGAATGGCACCGGGGAGCTGTTTTTT.

This clonotype was picked up many times. The V gene is TRBV7-6, the J gene TRBJ2-7; the D gene could be TRBD1 or TRBD2 (5 bases each). Germline V lookup: CDR1 SGHVS, CDR2 FNYEAQ. The CDR3 runs to 14 residues. The V gene lost 6 bases and the J gene lost 0 bases, with 12 bases spanning the gap. CDR3 nucleotide sequence: TGTGCCAGCAGTATGAGAGGGGCCTCCTACGAGCAGTACTTC. Protein sequence: CASSMRGASYEQYF.

Many counts were recorded for this clonotype. The V gene is TRBV7-2, the J gene TRBJ2-2, with 9 positions matching TRBD1. The V and J ends lost 6 bases and 0 bases, in that order; junction bases with no gene match: 2. There are 15 residues in the CDR3. Germline-derived CDR1 and CDR2 are SGHTA and FQGNSA. CDR3 sequence reads: CASRRDRANTGELFF. The CDR3, as DNA: TGTGCCAGCAGGCGGGACAGGGCGAACACCGGGGAGCTGTTTTTT.

This clonotype was seen ten or more times. This chain connects TRBV15 to TRBJ1-2; D perhaps matches TRBD1 (6 bases). CDR1 LNHNV and CDR2 YYDKDF come from the germline V gene (reference sequence). Deletions cut 0 bases from V and 9 bases from J, with 14 bases between. The CDR3 runs 14 residues. CDR3 DNA: TGTGCCACCAGCAGAGACGGGGGCAGGGTTAGCTACACCTTC. Its protein is CATSRDGGRVSYTF. Full variable domain (outside the CDR3, taken from reference TRBV15 and TRBJ1-2): DAMVIQNPRYQVTQFGKPVTLSCSQTLNHNVMYWYQQKSSQAPKLLFHYYDKDFNNEADTPDNFQSRRPNTSFCFLDIRSPGLGDTAMYLCATSRDGGRVSYTFGSGTRLTVV.

This clonotype has ten or more counts. The chain carries TRBV11-2 and TRBJ2-7, with D tentatively TRBD2 (7 bases). V was pared by 2 bases and J by 3 bases, with 11 bases between. Germline values: CDR1 SGHAT, CDR2 FQNNGV. This CDR3 has 14 amino acids. CDR3 bases: TGTGCCAGCAGCTTACGCGGGGGCCTCTACGAGCAGTACTTC. Amino acid sequence: CASSLRGGLYEQYF.

This rearrangement joins TRBV12-3 or TRBV12-4 to TRBJ2-6; D might be TRBD1 (5 bases). V shed 4 bases and J shed 2 bases, with 15 bases lying between them. This CDR3 region has 17 residues. For the CDR3, the DNA is TGTGCCAGCAGTTCCACGCAAGGGGCGGCTGGGGCCAACGTCCTGACTTTC. Its translation: CASSSTQGAAGANVLTF.

On this clonotype itself: A much bigger clone sits one base away, suggesting this may be a read error. This sequence joins TRBV6-5 and TRBJ1-5, with a possible D match to TRBD1 (5 bases). This CDR3 is 18 amino acids long. Germline V lookup: CDR1 MNHEY, CDR2 SVGAGI. CDR3 region: CASSFRPKPGGINQLQHF. The CDR3 coding sequence is TGTGCCAGCAGTTTCAGACCTAAACCGGGGGGAATCAATCAGCTCCAGCATTTT.

This clonotype occurred many times. The chain combines TRBV11-3 with TRBJ1-4, with D unresolved. The length of the CDR3 is 13 residues. Germline CDR1 is SGHNT and CDR2 is YENEEA. V was shortened by 3 bases and J by 5 bases, with 7 bases between the two germline ends. The CDR3 coding sequence is TGTGCCAGCAGCTTCGGAATGAATGAAAAACTGTTTTTT. Protein sequence: CASSFGMNEKLFF. Complete variable domain (other parts from reference TRBV11-3 and TRBJ1-4): EAGVVQSPRYKIIEKKQPVAFWCNPISGHNTLYWYLQNLGQGPELLIRYENEEAVDDSQLPKDRFSAERLKGVDSTLKIQPAELGDSAVYLCASSFGMNEKLFFGSGTQLSVL.

The table lists this clonotype with many counts. This chain's CDR3 is CASSQDPSGYQETQYF. The CDR3 coding sequence is TGTGCCAGCAGCCAAGATCCTTCTGGGTACCAAGAGACCCAGTACTTC. V is TRBV14 and J is TRBJ2-5, with D uncertain. The V end lost 0 bases, the J end lost 0 bases, and 11 bases lay between the germline ends. CDR3 length equals 16 residues. Germline assignment: CDR1 SGHDN and CDR2 FVKESK.

This clonotype was recorded at least ten times. One end of the junction does not line up with germline, which may come from a read error. CDR3 region: CASSPGLAGGKYEQYF. The CDR3 coding sequence is TGCGCCAGCAGCCCGGGACTAGCGGGAGGCAAATACGAGCAGTACTTC. The chain combines TRBV7-2 with TRBJ2-7, with 15 nucleotides matching TRBD2. The germline CDR1 and CDR2 sequences are SGHTA and FQGNSA. The CDR3 runs to 16 residues.

This clonotype was observed many times. The V gene is TRBV7-2, the J gene TRBJ2-3; D is possibly TRBD2 (6 bases). V lost 5 bases and J lost 2, with 17 bases in between. CDR1 SGHTA and CDR2 FQGNSA come from the germline V gene. The CDR3 length is 16 residues. CDR3 residues: CASSLGLTLTTDTQYF. CDR3 coding DNA: TGTGCCAGCAGCCTTGGACTAACTCTCACCACAGATACGCAGTATTTT.

This chain connects TRBV6-2 or TRBV6-3 to TRBJ1-1; D ambiguous. This CDR3 is built from 13 residues. Trimming removed 5 bases from V and 0 bases from J, with 7 bases in between. Germline V CDR1 and CDR2: MNHEY, SVGEGT. The CDR3 loop reads CASSVAMNTEAFF. In DNA form, the CDR3 reads TGTGCCAGCAGTGTGGCAATGAACACTGAAGCTTTCTTT.

This clonotype was seen at least ten times. This chain uses TRBV28 with TRBJ2-5; possible D gene TRBD2, 5 bases. The CDR3 covers 15 residues. Trimming removed 6 bases at V and 7 bases at J, with 21 bases between. Germline V gives CDR1 MDHEN, CDR2 SYDVKM. As DNA, the CDR3 is TGTGCCAGCAGCCAGGCCGGGGTAACCCGGGGGACCCAGTACTTC. The encoded protein is CASSQAGVTRGTQYF.

This clonotype was seen only a few times. The J gene is TRBJ2-7, the V gene TRBV7-8; 8 positions match TRBD1. The germline CDR1 and CDR2 sequences are SGHVS and FQNEAQ. Trimming took 5 bases from V and 5 from J; bases not matched to a gene: 5. The CDR3 sequence is 13 residues long. This CDR3 reads CASSQRQGNEQYF. The CDR3 DNA reads as TGTGCCAGCAGCCAAAGACAGGGGAACGAGCAGTACTTC.

This clonotype was observed at least ten times. The chain uses TRBV11-2 and TRBJ2-7; D ambiguous. The V and J ends lost 0 bases and 5 bases respectively, with 8 bases between them. The CDR3 spans 13 residues. In germline, CDR1 is SGHAT, CDR2 FQNNGV. This chain's CDR3 is CASSLDSWDEQYF. The CDR3 DNA follows: TGTGCCAGCAGCTTAGATTCATGGGACGAGCAGTACTTC.

This chain's CDR3 is CASSLEGQGAPYEQYF. CDR3 nucleotides: TGTGCCAGCAGCTTAGAGGGGCAGGGGGCACCCTACGAGCAGTACTTC. The rearrangement links TRBV7-2 to TRBJ2-7; 8 nucleotides align to TRBD1. CDR1 and CDR2 (germline): SGHTA, FQGNSA. Trimming removed 1 base from V and 2 bases from J; junction bases left unmatched: 7. The CDR3 is made up of 16 amino acids.

V is TRBV7-2 and J is TRBJ1-5; the D gene is possibly TRBD1 (5 bases). CDR1 is SGHTA, CDR2 FQGNSA, per germline. The V end lost 6 bases, the J end lost 2 bases, and 14 bases lay between the germline ends. The length of the CDR3 is 15 residues. The CDR3 region is CASRTTGVGNQPQHF. The CDR3 DNA is TGTGCCAGCAGAACAACGGGGGTTGGCAATCAGCCCCAGCATTTT.

This clonotype was counted many times. The rearrangement joins TRBV20-1 to TRBJ2-5, with D uncertain. Germline V gene data show CDR1 as DFQATT and CDR2 as SNEGSKA (reference sequence). This CDR3 spans 14 amino acids. Trimming took 0 bases from V and 1 from J, leaving 9 bases between them. The CDR3 region is CSARDSPLQETQYF. In nucleotides, the CDR3 is TGCAGTGCTAGAGATTCTCCACTCCAAGAGACCCAGTACTTC.

Regarding this clonotype: A far larger clone is one nucleotide away, so this likely arose from a read error. This chain joins TRBV3-1 and TRBJ2-1; D uncertain. The CDR3 extends over 11 amino acids. V lost 6 bases, J lost 10 bases, and 10 bases lay in between. CDR1 is LGHDT and CDR2 is YNNKEL in the germline V gene (reference sequence). This CDR3 is CASRSSYEQFF. CDR3 DNA: TGTGCCAGCAGGAGCTCCTACGAGCAGTTCTTC.

In regard to this clonotype: It is likely a read error: a sequence one base away is far more abundant. This chain connects TRBV7-3 to TRBJ2-3; 10 bases fit TRBD2. The CDR3 consists of 15 residues. The germline V gene encodes CDR1 SGHTA and CDR2 FQGTGA. The CDR3 coding sequence is TGTGCCAGCAGTACACTAGCGGGACGATACAATGAGCAGTTATTC. Amino acids: CASSTLAGRYNEQLF.

The gene calls are TRBV5-6 and TRBJ1-6, with a weak D call TRBD1 (5 bases). Per the germline V gene, CDR1 is SGHDT and CDR2 is YYEEEE. This CDR3 has 15 amino acids. Between the trimmed V and J ends, which lost 6 bases and 7 bases, there was a span of 17 bases. CDR3 region: CASTWDGASNSPLHF. The CDR3 DNA reads TGTGCCAGCACCTGGGACGGTGCGAGCAATTCACCCCTCCACTTT. Variable domain in full (rest from reference TRBV5-6 and TRBJ1-6): DAGVTQSPTHLIKTRGQQVTLRCSPKSGHDTVSWYQQALGQGPQFIFQYYEEEERQRGNFPDRFSGHQFPNYSSELNVNALLLGDSALYLCASTWDGASNSPLHFGNGTRLTVT.

On this clonotype: A read error likely explains this, since a far larger clone differs by one base. The chain employs TRBV6-2 or TRBV6-3 and TRBJ1-1, with D possibly TRBD1 on 6 matching bases. This CDR3 region has 14 residues. Germline V gene data show CDR1 as MNHEY and CDR2 as SVGEGT. CDR3: CAGSYRDLGTEAFF. In DNA, the CDR3 is TGTGCCGGCAGTTACAGGGATTTGGGCACTGAAGCTTTCTTT.

The chain recombines TRBV5-1 with TRBJ1-3; the D gene is possibly TRBD1 (6 bases). The V end was cut by 1 base, the J end by 4 bases, with 12 bases between. This CDR3 comprises 15 residues. Germline assignment: CDR1 SGHRS and CDR2 YFSETQ. This CDR3 is CASSLSGGQGNTIYF. The CDR3 DNA follows: TGCGCCAGCAGCTTGTCGGGGGGGCAAGGAAACACCATATATTTT.